This record looks at one T cell receptor beta chain sequence and its context. This clonotype came up a few times. Its antigen remains unidentified. No base qualities exist here, and no much larger clone lies one base off it. TCR beta repertoires were profiled from peripheral blood of roughly 13 young patients with multiple sclerosis to demonstrate the VDJtools post-analysis software. The multiple sclerosis patients were children and adolescents ranging in age from about 6 to 17 years. The data are from a study of post-analysis software for immune sequencing data (dated by TCRdb to the mid-2010s). Study-wide context: The recorded disease courses included relapsing-remitting, secondary progressive and progressive-relapsing multiple sclerosis, and some patients had no subtype annotation. The multiple sclerosis patient repertoires were compared with ten to eleven previously published healthy control repertoires from donors aged roughly 6 to 27 years. A subset of samples was prepared in parallel using single-end sample barcoding, then pooled and co-amplified after Illumina adapter ligation. The study at large found these results: Direct clustering with F measure showed strong co-clustering of samples prepared in the same batch, prompting a batch-effect correction. Multiple sclerosis patients had significantly lower normalized Chao1 diversity than controls, a result that suggests substantial peripheral T-cell clonal expansion. Significantly higher frequencies in patients than in controls were found for several TRBV segments, including TRBV5-6, TRBV5-1 and TRBV20-1. The control group was slightly older than the multiple sclerosis patient group.

Reading the germline V gene (reference sequence) gives CDR1 MNHNY and CDR2 SVGAGI. There are 15 amino acids in the CDR3, from cysteine to phenylalanine inclusive. The entry retains the CDR3 DNA only, 45 bases that are in frame from base 1. The V and J ends are trimmed by 0 bases and 0 bases, leaving 8 bases between them. Receptor libraries were prepared by PCR. For sequencing, an Illumina HiSeq 2500 was employed. To reduce PCR and sequencing biases, unique molecular identifiers were incorporated into the TCR beta cDNA libraries. Some 500,000 cDNA molecules were obtained per 1 to 10 million input T cells, so each molecule approximated one T cell. The same protocol used for the earlier healthy control dataset was applied to prepare and sequence the patient libraries. Within a given batch, samples were prepared together, multiplexed and sequenced on the same HiSeq lane. As for the authors' bioinformatics: MIGEC was used to process the raw barcoded reads, and molecular identifier groups with only a single read were discarded before consensus assembly and CDR3 extraction. Clonotype tables were post-analysed with VDJtools, and diversity was normalized by down-sampling all datasets to the smallest sample size. To correct batch-related cross-sample contamination, repertoire overlap clustering matched CDR3 amino acid sequences but not nucleotide sequences. TCRdb redid the processing of the public reads, applying fastp at Q25 and MiXCR, and retained in-frame beta chains. Under each unique CDR3 protein, matching rows form one entry showing the most common genes and DNA. These V and J calls rely on TCRdb rather than the paper's analysis. This sample holds roughly 600,000 distinct CDR3 sequences; roughly 45% were observed only once. The top ten clonotypes cover under 2% of the sample.

This chain is built from TRBV6-6 and TRBJ1-1, with the identity of the D gene unclear. The sequence came from a girl aged 5-17 years with multiple sclerosis. The sequencing input was blood. The DNA is TGTGCCAGCAGTTACTCGAAAGGTGTGAACACTGAAGCTTTCTTT. It translates to CASSYSKGVNTEAFF.